Given below is one T cell receptor beta chain in context. The V gene lost 2 bases and the J gene lost 2 bases, with 9 bases spanning the gap. Germline V lookup: CDR1 SGHVS, CDR2 FQNEAQ. CDR3 size: 14 residues. The data stem from a study of T-cell reconstitution after alpha-beta-depleted transplantation in children. Molecular barcoding with unique molecular identifiers was used for the TCRbeta library. MiXCR was run by TCRdb on the PCR reads, yielding one entry per CDR3 protein. The sample has approximately 350,000 distinct CDR3 sequences, approximately 10% seen once. This chain links TRBV7-8 with TRBJ2-5; no clear D gene. The source material was PBMCs from the stem cell graft donor, sampled from the stem cell graft. The receptor comes from a human donor who donated a stem cell graft to a child with acute lymphoblastic leukemia. DNA for the CDR3: TGTGCCAGCAGCTTAAGTCAGAATCAAGAGACCCAGTACTTC. Its protein product is CASSLSQNQETQYF.